The rows below give T cell receptor beta chains drawn from one sample of a study of blood T cell repertoires in COVID-19. TCRdb keeps only in-frame clones here, not all; method: immunoSEQ multiplex PCR. The sample records tens of thousands of clones, under 85% being singletons. Sequencing was carried out using peripheral blood. These receptor sequences come from a human donor in a cohort sampled during active COVID-19. The CDR3 runs from the conserved cysteine through the conserved F or W. The D gene is left open where the match is weak. Size values are once, few and many counts, or a class for expanded clones, and some rows have none.

d_gene	j_gene	abundance	v_gene	CDR3aa	CDR3nt
TRBD1	TRBJ1-2	few	TRBV5-4	CASSPRQGYGYTF	TGTGCCAGCAGCCCTAGACAGGGATATGGCTACACCTTC
TRBD1	TRBJ2-5	NA	TRBV15	CATSRAPQGRETQYF	TGTGCCACCAGCAGAGCCCCACAGGGGCGGGAGACCCAGTACTTC
NA	TRBJ2-3	NA	TRBV5-5	CASSRARAGYKYF	TGTGCCAGCAGCCGGGCCCGGGCAGGGTACAAGTATTTT
NA	TRBJ1-2	NA	TRBV13	CASSPQERNLQHYGYTF	TGTGCCAGCAGCCCGCAGGAACGTAACCTGCAACACTATGGCTACACCTTC
TRBD1	TRBJ1-6	few	TRBV28	CASSSGQGYNSPLHF	TGTGCCAGCAGTTCGGGACAGGGTTATAATTCACCCCTCCACTTT
NA	TRBJ1-6	NA	TRBV9	CASSVGQTYNSPLHF	TGTGCCAGCAGCGTAGGACAGACCTATAATTCACCCCTCCACTTT
NA	TRBJ1-3	NA	TRBV3-1/TRBV3-2	CASSQFGGKDSGNTIYF	TGTGCCAGCAGCCAGTTCGGGGGAAAAGACTCTGGAAACACCATATATTTT
NA	TRBJ2-3	NA	TRBV6-5	CASSYDAGLLPDTQYF	TGTGCCAGCAGTTACGATGCAGGGCTCCTCCCAGATACGCAGTATTTT
TRBD1	TRBJ2-7	NA	TRBV5-1	CASSLADRVSYEQYF	TGCGCCAGCAGCTTGGCTGACAGGGTGTCCTACGAGCAGTACTTC
NA	TRBJ2-5	NA	TRBV5-1	CASSLQELGPQETQYF	TGCGCCAGCAGCCTTCAGGAGCTGGGGCCCCAAGAGACCCAGTACTTC
NA	TRBJ2-5	NA	TRBV2	CASSVVETQYF	TGTGCCAGCAGTGTCGTAGAGACCCAGTACTTC
NA	TRBJ1-1	NA	TRBV4-1	CASSQDLTGNTEAFF	TGCGCCAGCAGCCAAGACTTGACAGGGAACACTGAAGCTTTCTTT
NA	TRBJ2-2	NA	TRBV4-1	CASSQTAYPSGLFF	TGCGCCAGCAGCCAAACAGCTTACCCGAGCGGGCTGTTTTTT
TRBD1	TRBJ2-7	NA	TRBV19	CASSIWATGGASYEQYF	TGTGCCAGTAGTATCTGGGCGACAGGGGGCGCATCCTACGAGCAGTACTTC
NA	TRBJ2-5	NA	TRBV27	CASSLWAGKETQYF	TGTGCCAGCAGTTTATGGGCGGGGAAGGAGACCCAGTACTTC
TRBD1	TRBJ1-1	NA	TRBV7-9	CASSQVPGQGARTEAFF	TGTGCCAGCAGCCAAGTCCCGGGACAGGGGGCGAGGACTGAAGCTTTCTTT
NA	TRBJ2-5	NA	TRBV18	CASSPGGPPVTQYF	TGTGCCAGCTCACCCGGGGGTCCCCCGGTGACCCAGTACTTC
NA	TRBJ2-1	once	TRBV5-1	CASSFGTLYNEQFF	TGCGCCAGCAGCTTTGGTACCCTATACAATGAGCAGTTCTTC
NA	TRBJ2-5	NA	TRBV14	CASSQDRNSQETQYF	TGTGCCAGCAGCCAAGATAGGAACAGCCAAGAGACCCAGTACTTC
NA	TRBJ1-6	NA	TRBV30	CAWREAGNSPLHF	TGTGCCTGGAGGGAAGCGGGGAATTCACCCCTCCACTTT
TRBD1	TRBJ1-2	NA	TRBV27	CASSRTGNGYGYTF	TGTGCCAGCAGTAGGACAGGGAACGGCTATGGCTACACCTTC
TRBD2	TRBJ2-5	NA	TRBV7-2	CASSRKISGVKETQYF	TGTGCCAGCAGCCGGAAAATTAGCGGGGTAAAGGAGACCCAGTACTTC
NA	TRBJ1-4	NA	TRBV7-2	CASSPPGGFEKLFF	TGTGCCAGCAGCCCACCGGGGGGCTTTGAAAAACTGTTTTTT